This T cell receptor (beta chain) was identified during a study of shared clonotypes between healthy human individuals. About this clone itself: Antigen specificity is unknown.

Points from the study as a whole: The study drew on few donors, limiting represented genetic and exposure-history diversity. Specimens sampled were limited to blood, with tissue repertoires likely differing.

In the authors' workflow: Sequence data from immunoSEQ were junction-only and lacked quality scores; consequently, filtering differed. The table came from immunoSEQ multiplex PCR; TCRdb's copy has only in-frame clones and leaves some out. V, J and clone size were drawn from that table, and D and trimming were deduced from the DNA. Of about 820,000 clones listed, nearly 95% are singletons. In the naive CD8 group, cells lacked CD45RO and were positively selected for CCR7, so terminally differentiated effector memory CD45RA+ cells were left out. Donors, without exception, were Caucasian adults residing in Nashville, Tennessee. The CDR3 totals 16 residues. Germline CDR1 is SEHNR and CDR2 is FQNEAQ (reference sequence). Germline trimming cut 4 bases from V and 0 bases from J; bases unmatched to any gene: 6.

The V and J genes are TRBV7-9 and TRBJ1-3; 7 bases are shared with TRBD1. The clonotype comes from a man younger than 45 in good health. Sequenced material: naive CD8+ T cells sorted from blood. The DNA of the CDR3 is TGTGCCAGCAGCTCAACAACAGGGGACTCTGGAAACACCATATATTTT. It is translated as CASSSTTGDSGNTIYF.